Given below is one T cell receptor beta chain in context. These data belong to a study of cytomegalovirus exposure and HLA in healthy donors. Use of 60 Vbeta and 13 Jbeta primers characterized the PCR. This table comes from immunoSEQ multiplex PCR, and its TCRdb copy is limited to in-frame clones, with some not included. This sample has about 120,000 clones, with roughly 85% found just once. Germline V gene data show CDR1 as SGHDN and CDR2 as FVKESK. The CDR3 is 14 residues long. Sequencing was carried out using PBMCs. This clonotype originated in a man in his late teens or twenties in good health and CMV-seropositive. The V call is TRBV14, the J call TRBJ2-5; perhaps TRBD1 as D (6 bases). TRBJ2-7 explains the end of the DNA better; the J call may be wrong. DNA for the CDR3: TGTGCCAGCAGCCAAGCAGGGGCTGCCCACGAGCAGTACTTC. As protein: CASSQAGAAHEQYF.